This T cell receptor (beta chain) emerged from a study of shared clonotypes between healthy human individuals. Study-level background: The cohort comprised two women and a few men. Their ages spanned 18 to 49 years. Each donor contributed plates that comprised three CD4 naive, three CD4 memory, two CD8 naive and one CD8 memory.

Naive-designated CD8 cells lacked CD45RO, were positively enriched for CCR7, and omitted terminally differentiated effector memory CD45RA+ cells. V dropped 5 bases and J dropped 5; count of bases not matched to a gene: 13. The length of the CDR3 is 17 residues. Germline lookup yields CDR1 MDHEN and CDR2 SYDVKM. An even split of each subset's genomic DNA across several immunoSEQ plates was performed. Per the authors' pipeline: Junction-only sequences without quality scores were provided by ImmunoSEQ, so filtering was different. Repertoires were generated with immunoSEQ multiplex PCR, while TCRdb's copy carries only in-frame clones and drops some. V and J calls and clone size are those listed in that table; D and trimming were worked out from the DNA. The table lists over 750,000 clones, 90% to 98% of them singletons.

V gene TRBV28 combines with J gene TRBJ2-2; 8 bases line up with TRBD1. This clonotype was obtained from a man aged 25-45 years in good health. The sequenced sample was naive CD8+ T cells sorted from blood. The CDR3 loop reads CASSLRTRGPLTGELFF. CDR3 bases: TGTGCCAGCAGTCTTCGAACCAGGGGGCCTCTAACCGGGGAGCTGTTTTTT. The full variable domain, completed using reference TRBV28 and TRBJ2-2, is DVKVTQSSRYLVKRTGEKVFLECVQDMDHENMFWYRQDPGLGLRLIYFSYDVKMKEKGDIPEGYSVSREKKERFSLILESASTNQTSMYLCASSLRTRGPLTGELFFGEGSRLTVL.